The 12 T cell receptor beta chains below come from one sample, sequenced in a study of vaccination effects on CD4 cells after COVID-19. Ahead of sequencing, the ViraFEST assay grew antigen-specific CD4+ T cells using viral peptide pools. Scientists isolated CD4+ T cells after a roughly 10-day culture period ended. Vaccination of participants consisted of two doses of either the BNT162b2 or mRNA-1273 vaccine. The data were produced by immunoSEQ multiplex PCR, yet TCRdb's version contains in-frame clones alone and is incomplete. The sample yields some 30,000 clones, 75% to 90% seen once. Antigens of these TCRs are unknown. The sequencing here drew on CD4+ T cells from PBMCs cultured with SARS-CoV-2 spike peptides, taken after COVID-19 vaccination. All receptors come from a human donor who received a COVID-19 vaccine. Some clones in this sample may be carry-over from other donors' samples.

This clone appeared a few times. The CDR3 loop is CASRPGLNEKLFF. CDR3 DNA sequence: TGCGCCAGCAGACCGGGACTCAATGAAAAACTGTTTTTT. J is TRBJ1-4 and V is TRBV10-1; tentatively, D is TRBD1 (5 bases). The germline gives CDR1 WNHNN, CDR2 SYGVQD (reference sequence). There are 13 residues in the CDR3. The V gene lost 6 bases and the J gene lost 5 bases, with 10 bases spanning the gap.

In its sample, this clone was seen once. The rearrangement joins TRBV9 to TRBJ2-2, with 7 positions matching TRBD1. This CDR3 region has 16 residues. Germline CDR1 reads SGDLS; CDR2 reads YYNGEE. Unmatched junction bases numbered 5, after V lost 1 base and J lost 2 bases. The CDR3 here is CASSVFKGANTGELFF. CDR3 nucleotides: TGTGCCAGCAGCGTATTTAAGGGGGCAAACACCGGGGAGCTGTTTTTT.

This clone was counted a single time. The V call is TRBV7-9, the J call TRBJ2-7; possible D gene TRBD1, 6 bases. The CDR3 sequence is 15 residues long. Trimming removed 5 bases from V and 1 base from J, with 15 bases in between. Germline assignment: CDR1 SEHNR and CDR2 FQNEAQ (reference sequence). The CDR3: CASSADRSRSYEQYV. The CDR3 region has the DNA TGTGCCAGCAGCGCCGACAGGTCCAGGTCCTACGAGCAGTACGTC.

The V call is TRBV30, the J call TRBJ2-2, with D possibly TRBD1 on 7 matching bases. This CDR3 is built from 16 residues. The germline gives CDR1 GTSNPN, CDR2 SVGIG (reference sequence). Trimming cost V 3 bases and J 3 bases, with 17 bases left between them. The CDR3 loop is CAWRPQGGPHTGELFF. The CDR3 DNA is TGTGCCTGGAGGCCGCAGGGGGGTCCCCACACCGGGGAGCTGTTTTTT.

This clone has just a few counts. The chain employs TRBV7-3 and TRBJ2-3; D might be TRBD1 (6 bases). The CDR3 contains 11 residues. Germline CDR1 SGHTA, CDR2 FQGTGA. Trimming left V 2 bases short and J 12 bases short, with 9 bases between. CDR3 amino acids: CASSLGTIQYF. CDR3 DNA: TGTGCCAGCAGCTTAGGGACAATTCAGTATTTT.

This clone was counted only a few times. This sequence joins TRBV6-6 and TRBJ2-5, with TRBD1 matching 8 bases. Per germline, CDR1 MNHNY and CDR2 SVGAGI (reference sequence). V dropped 6 bases and J dropped 5; count of bases not matched to a gene: 2. The length of the CDR3 is 12 residues. CDR3 sequence: CASRDREETQYF. The CDR3 bases are TGTGCCAGCAGGGACAGGGAGGAGACCCAGTACTTC.

Only a few counts were recorded for this clone. This chain uses TRBV2 with TRBJ1-2; 8 nucleotides line up with TRBD1. The CDR3 is 15 residues long. Germline values: CDR1 SNHLY, CDR2 FYNNEI. The V and J ends lost 7 bases and 8 bases, in that order; junction bases with no gene match: 15. The chain's CDR3 is CASTSTGGRVVGYTF. DNA of the CDR3: TGTGCCAGCACCTCTACAGGGGGTAGGGTAGTGGGCTACACCTTC.

CDR3 sequence: CASSQGQGDTQYF. The DNA for the CDR3 is TGTGCCAGCAGCCAAGGTCAGGGAGATACGCAGTATTTT. The V and J genes are TRBV4-2 and TRBJ2-3, with D maybe TRBD1 (5 bases). Trimming stripped 1 base from V and 5 bases from J, with 7 bases between. The germline gives CDR1 LGHNA, CDR2 YNFKEQ. CDR3 length: 13 residues.

This chain uses TRBV27 with TRBJ1-5, with a tentative D call TRBD1 (5 bases). Germline V CDR1 and CDR2: MNHEY, SMNVEV (reference sequence). The germline V and J ends were trimmed by 6 bases and 2 bases, with 11 bases remaining between them. The CDR3 covers 14 residues. CDR3 sequence reads: CASRTQGGNQPQHF. The CDR3 bases are TGTGCCAGCAGGACCCAGGGTGGCAATCAGCCCCAGCATTTT.

The chain has TRBV7-2 and TRBJ2-1; 8 nucleotides align to TRBD1. Germline V CDR1 and CDR2: SGHTA, FQGNSA. The CDR3 runs 17 residues. The J segment lost 6 bases and the V segment lost 5 bases, leaving 15 bases of the junction unmatched. CDR3 region: CASSGGTDRALSNEQFF. In DNA form, the CDR3 reads TGTGCCAGCAGCGGGGGTACGGACAGGGCTTTGAGCAATGAGCAGTTCTTC.

This clone was seen a few times. The chain has TRBV7-2 and TRBJ2-5; 9 nucleotides line up with TRBD2. The CDR3 has 15 residues. The V and J ends lost 3 bases and 5 bases, in that order; junction bases with no gene match: 7. CDR1 and CDR2 from the germline V gene are SGHTA and FQGNSA. The DNA of the CDR3 is TGTGCCAGCAGCTTGCAGCGGGGGGCAGGGGAGACCCAGTACTTC. This encodes CASSLQRGAGETQYF. The complete variable domain, with remaining parts taken from reference TRBV7-2 and TRBJ2-5, reads GAGVSQSPSNKVTEKGKDVELRCDPISGHTALYWYRQSLGQGLEFLIYFQGNSAPDKSGLPSDRFSAERTGGSVSTLTIQRTQQEDSAVYLCASSLQRGAGETQYFGPGTRLLVL.

This chain links TRBV5-1 with TRBJ2-3, with D tentatively TRBD1 (6 bases). The CDR3 is made up of 16 amino acids. Germline CDR1 and CDR2: SGHRS and YFSETQ. V lost 3 bases to trimming and J lost 2 bases, with 16 bases between them. CDR3 bases: TGCGCCAGCAGCTCGGGCAGGGGATTATTCACAGATACGCAGTATTTT. It encodes CASSSGRGLFTDTQYF.